The present T cell receptor (beta chain) was sequenced within a study of blood T cell repertoires in COVID-19. Study information: COVID-19 samples from acute and convalescent phases originated in the United States, Italy and Spain.

TCRdb's table, derived via immunoSEQ multiplex PCR, lists solely in-frame clones and lacks some. Of around 270,000 clones in the sample, about four fifths were seen once. Germline values: CDR1 SGHNT, CDR2 YENEEA. The CDR3 spans 13 residues. The junction had 6 bases not matched to a gene; V was cut back by 6 bases and J by 9 bases. The clonotype comes from a woman between 35 and 50 years old who had recovered from COVID-19. The chain has TRBV11-3 and TRBJ2-1; TRBD2 matches at 9 bases. The source material was peripheral blood. The CDR3 DNA sequence: TGTGCCAGCAGGCGGGAGGGCGGGAGTGAGCAGTTCTTC. Translated: CASRREGGSEQFF. Looking up the rest from reference TRBV11-3 and TRBJ2-1 gives the full variable domain: EAGVVQSPRYKIIEKKQPVAFWCNPISGHNTLYWYLQNLGQGPELLIRYENEEAVDDSQLPKDRFSAERLKGVDSTLKIQPAELGDSAVYLCASRREGGSEQFFGPGTRLTVL.